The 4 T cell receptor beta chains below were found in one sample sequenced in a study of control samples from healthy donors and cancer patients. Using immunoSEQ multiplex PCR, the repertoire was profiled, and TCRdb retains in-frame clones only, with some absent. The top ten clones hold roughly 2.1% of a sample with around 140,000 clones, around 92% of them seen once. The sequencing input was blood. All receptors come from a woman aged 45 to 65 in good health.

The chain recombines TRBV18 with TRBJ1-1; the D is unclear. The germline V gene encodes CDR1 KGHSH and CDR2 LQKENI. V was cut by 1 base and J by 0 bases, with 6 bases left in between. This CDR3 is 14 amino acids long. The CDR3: CASSPQGLNTEAFF. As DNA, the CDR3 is TGTGCCAGCTCACCACAGGGATTGAACACTGAAGCTTTCTTT.

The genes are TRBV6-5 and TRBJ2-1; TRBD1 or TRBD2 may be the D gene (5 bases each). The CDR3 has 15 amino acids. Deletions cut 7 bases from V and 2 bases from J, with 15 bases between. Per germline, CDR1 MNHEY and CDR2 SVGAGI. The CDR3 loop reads CASKLTWDAYNEQFF. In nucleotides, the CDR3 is TGTGCCAGCAAACTGACCTGGGACGCCTACAATGAGCAGTTCTTC.

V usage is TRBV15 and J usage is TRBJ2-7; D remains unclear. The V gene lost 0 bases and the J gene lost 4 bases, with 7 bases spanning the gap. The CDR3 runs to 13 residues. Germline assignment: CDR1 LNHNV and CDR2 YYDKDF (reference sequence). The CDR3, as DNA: TGTGCCACCAGCAGAGATCTCCTATACGAGCAGTACTTC. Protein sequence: CATSRDLLYEQYF.

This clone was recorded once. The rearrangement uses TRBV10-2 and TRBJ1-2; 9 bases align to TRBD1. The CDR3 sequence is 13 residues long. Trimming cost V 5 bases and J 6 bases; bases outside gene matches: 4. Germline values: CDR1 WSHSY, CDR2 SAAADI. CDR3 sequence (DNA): TGCGCCAGCAGTCGGGACAGGGAGGATGGCTACACCTTC. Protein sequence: CASSRDREDGYTF.